This T cell receptor (beta chain) came from a study of molecular identifiers for immune sequencing clone quantification. Looking at the study overall: In replicates, RNA from roughly 20,000 or 100,000 naive CD8 cells was divided five ways and four parts were sequenced.

Overall study findings and caveats: Because of identical TCR molecules sharing a barcode, sizes of highly expanded clones could be underestimated. Among effectors, clones above 20 RNA copies held over 99% of molecules; among naive cells, under 1%.

Naive CD8 T cells were picked out by sorting for CD8+CD4-CCR7+CD45RA+. TCRdb reprocessed the PCR reads via MiXCR and lists one record per CDR3 protein. The sample shows approximately 54,000 distinct CDR3 sequences, roughly a quarter of them seen only once. As concerns this clonotype: Its antigen is unknown. The junction does not match germline at one end; this may be a read error.

Germline V CDR1 and CDR2: MDHEN, SYDVKM. The CDR3 sequence is 14 residues long. What was sequenced was naive CD8+ T cells from blood, with Jurkat cell RNA spiked in. Sample subset: FACS-sorted CD8+CD4-CCR7+CD45RA+ naive T cells. The sequence derives from a human donor in good health. Some libraries in this study had Jurkat cell RNA spiked in. The chain employs TRBV28 and TRBJ2-2, with D possibly being TRBD1 (6 bases). The CDR3 spells CASRPWAGSGELLF. CDR3 nucleotide sequence: TGTGCCAGCAGGCCCTGGGCAGGGTCAGGGGAGCTGTTGTTT.